This T cell receptor (beta chain) was documented in a study of CD8+CD57+ T cells in acquired aplastic anemia. To note about this clonotype: The CDR3 ends on some other residue instead of the conserved phenylalanine or tryptophan, so this is likely a read error. The DNA is omitted, as the CDR3 cannot be located on it reliably, and the CDR3 follows TCRdb's listing.

Profiling that covered TCR beta VDJ and CDR3 relied on genomic DNA as its template. TCRdb analysed the reads with MiXCR anew, one entry per CDR3 protein. Of around 400,000 distinct CDR3 sequences in the sample, roughly 68% are singletons; the top ten hold 3.5% to 4.5%. Germline CDR1 and CDR2: SGHTA and FQGNSA. The CDR3 contains 14 residues when both ends are counted. The sequenced sample consisted of sorted CD4+, CD8+, or CD8+CD57+ T cells (not recorded which) from PBMCs. This TCR came from a human donor in good health, serving as a control. J is TRBJ2-2 and V is TRBV7-2. The CDR3 protein is CASSQRGTQYDGLV.